The rows below give T cell receptor beta chains drawn from one sample of a study of PD-1 blockade in mismatch repair-deficient tumors. The table came from immunoSEQ multiplex PCR; TCRdb's copy has only in-frame clones and leaves some out. The data contain 77,000 or so clones, about 82% of them singletons. The starting material was peripheral blood, obtained 44 weeks after starting pembrolizumab. These receptors came from an adult with mismatch repair-deficient cancer. Each CDR3 is given with its conserved first and last residue. The D gene is left open where the match is weak. Size tells how often a clone was seen (once, few, many) or the class of an expanded clone, and some rows leave it out.

J: TRBJ1-1; D: .; V: TRBV2; size: few; CDR3: CASSTTLNTEAFF; DNA: TGTGCCAGCAGTACCACATTGAACACTGAAGCTTTCTTT
J: TRBJ2-1; D: .; V: TRBV27; size: many; CDR3: CASSLSTYNEQFF; DNA: TGTGCCAGCAGTTTATCGACCTACAATGAGCAGTTCTTC
J: TRBJ2-7; D: .; V: TRBV30; size: .; CDR3: CAWSGGVGYEQYF; DNA: TGTGCCTGGAGTGGGGGGGTAGGCTACGAGCAGTACTTC
J: TRBJ2-3; D: .; V: TRBV2; size: .; CDR3: CASGSRGTDTQYF; DNA: TGTGCCAGCGGGTCGCGAGGCACAGATACGCAGTATTTT
J: TRBJ1-4; D: .; V: TRBV5-6; size: .; CDR3: CASSLNGRANEKLFF; DNA: TGTGCCAGCAGCCTAAACGGAAGAGCTAATGAAAAACTGTTTTTT
J: TRBJ1-2; D: .; V: TRBV5-6; size: .; CDR3: CASSTGRGMGYTF; DNA: TGTGCCAGCAGCACCGGACGGGGCATGGGCTACACCTTC
J: TRBJ2-2; D: .; V: TRBV9; size: .; CDR3: CASSVDLATGELFF; DNA: TGTGCCAGCAGCGTAGATCTAGCTACCGGGGAGCTGTTTTTT
J: TRBJ2-3; D: .; V: TRBV29-1; size: .; CDR3: CSFGQNTDTQYF; DNA: TGCAGCTTTGGACAGAACACAGATACGCAGTATTTT
J: TRBJ1-1; D: .; V: TRBV5-4; size: .; CDR3: CASSLAGRGGTEAFF; DNA: TGTGCCAGCAGCTTGGCCGGCAGGGGAGGGACTGAAGCTTTCTTT
J: TRBJ2-7; D: .; V: TRBV4-1; size: .; CDR3: CASSQVRWGAGEQYF; DNA: TGCGCCAGCAGCCAAGTAAGATGGGGGGCAGGGGAGCAGTACTTC